These T cell receptor beta chains were read from a single sample in a study of patients and donors after allogeneic stem cell transplantation. TCRdb reprocessed the RT-PCR reads via MiXCR and lists one record per CDR3 protein. The sample includes 900,000 to 1,000,000 distinct CDR3 sequences, under 20% seen only once; the top ten take 6%. Sequencing input: blood, either unsorted or a sorted T cell fraction (not recorded which). All receptors derive from a human donor who was either an allogeneic HSCT recipient or a stem cell or donor lymphocyte infusion donor (not recorded which). It is not recorded whose cells these are; they may come from a transplant donor. Both conserved end residues are part of each CDR3. Fields, in order: clone size, V gene, J gene, D gene, CDR3 protein, CDR3 DNA. A D gene is named only where the DNA matches it firmly. Expanded clones get a size class; other rows say once, few or many, or leave the size out.

few	TRBV10-3	TRBJ1-1	TRBD1	CAISEYSDRVNTEAFF	TGTGCCATCAGTGAGTACTCCGACAGGGTGAACACTGAAGCTTTCTTT
NA	TRBV5-1	TRBJ2-3	TRBD2	CASSLASGRSTDTQYF	TGCGCCAGCAGCTTGGCTAGCGGGAGGAGCACAGATACGCAGTATTTT
NA	TRBV13	TRBJ1-3	NA	CASSFPRTSGNTIYF	TGTGCCAGCAGCTTTCCAAGGACCTCTGGAAACACCATATATTTT
NA	TRBV2	TRBJ2-3	NA	CASRDGSRSTDTQYF	TGTGCCAGCAGGGACGGTTCCCGAAGCACAGATACGCAGTATTTT
few	TRBV6-1	TRBJ1-2	NA	CASTRGANYGYTF	TGTGCCAGCACTCGAGGGGCTAACTATGGCTACACCTTC
few	TRBV4-1	TRBJ2-1	NA	CASSEDGDNEQFF	TGCGCCAGCAGCGAGGACGGTGACAATGAGCAGTTCTTC
few	TRBV20-1	TRBJ2-3	NA	CSAISQGLGTQYF	TGCAGTGCTATTTCCCAGGGGTTGGGTACGCAGTATTTT
NA	TRBV20-1	TRBJ2-1	TRBD2	CSARNRREGLDFNEQFF	TGCAGTGCTAGAAATCGGCGGGAGGGCCTTGACTTCAATGAGCAGTTCTTC
NA	TRBV5-1	TRBJ1-2	NA	CASSPTEPRRGYTF	TGCGCCAGCAGCCCGACAGAGCCGCGACGGGGCTACACCTTC
NA	TRBV12-3/TRBV12-4	TRBJ2-2	NA	CASSLGHRAGGELFF	TGTGCCAGCAGTCTGGGGCACAGGGCGGGCGGGGAGCTGTTTTTT
NA	TRBV20-1	TRBJ1-1	TRBD1	CSARRQGVGTEAFF	TGCAGTGCTAGACGACAGGGGGTGGGCACTGAAGCTTTCTTT
NA	TRBV6-2/TRBV6-3	TRBJ1-1	TRBD1	CASSPHRDSNTEAFF	TGTGCCAGCAGTCCCCACAGGGACAGCAACACTGAAGCTTTCTTT
NA	TRBV9	TRBJ1-5	NA	CASSVDGAAGQPQHF	TGTGCCAGCAGCGTAGACGGGGCCGCAGGACAGCCCCAGCATTTT
few	TRBV20-1	TRBJ2-3	NA	CSALARGVGDTQYF	TGCAGTGCGCTAGCGCGGGGAGTGGGGGATACGCAGTATTTT
few	TRBV10-3	TRBJ2-2	TRBD2	CAIGGPGLAGGGSGELFF	TGTGCCATTGGGGGACCGGGACTAGCGGGAGGAGGGTCCGGGGAGCTGTTTTTT
NA	TRBV7-2	TRBJ2-3	TRBD2	CASSLVLAGGPDTQYF	TGTGCCAGCAGCTTAGTCCTAGCGGGGGGGCCAGATACGCAGTATTTT
NA	TRBV7-2	TRBJ2-7	TRBD1	CASSLGTGLIWYEQYF	TGTGCCAGCAGCTTAGGGACAGGGCTTATATGGTACGAGCAGTACTTC
few	TRBV7-2	TRBJ2-5	TRBD2	CASSLVPAGVSQETQYF	TGTGCCAGCAGCTTAGTCCCAGCGGGGGTTTCCCAAGAGACCCAGTACTTC
NA	TRBV3-1	TRBJ1-1	NA	CASSQSPRNTEAFF	TGTGCCAGCAGCCAAAGCCCTAGGAACACTGAAGCTTTCTTT
few	TRBV20-1	TRBJ1-5	NA	CSARKHWQGGNQPQHF	TGCAGTGCTAGAAAGCATTGGCAGGGCGGCAATCAGCCCCAGCATTTT
few	TRBV29-1	TRBJ1-1	TRBD1	CSVGQGANTEAFF	TGCAGCGTTGGACAGGGGGCGAACACTGAAGCTTTCTTT
NA	TRBV5-1	TRBJ2-3	TRBD2	CASSSSGRGADTQYF	TGCGCCAGCAGCTCTAGCGGGAGGGGCGCAGATACGCAGTATTTT
few	TRBV24-1	TRBJ1-3	NA	CATSEQGADTIYF	TGTGCCACCAGTGAGCAGGGTGCAGACACCATATATTTT
NA	TRBV5-1	TRBJ2-3	TRBD2	CASNLAGFTDTQYF	TGCGCCAGCAACCTAGCGGGGTTCACAGATACGCAGTATTTT